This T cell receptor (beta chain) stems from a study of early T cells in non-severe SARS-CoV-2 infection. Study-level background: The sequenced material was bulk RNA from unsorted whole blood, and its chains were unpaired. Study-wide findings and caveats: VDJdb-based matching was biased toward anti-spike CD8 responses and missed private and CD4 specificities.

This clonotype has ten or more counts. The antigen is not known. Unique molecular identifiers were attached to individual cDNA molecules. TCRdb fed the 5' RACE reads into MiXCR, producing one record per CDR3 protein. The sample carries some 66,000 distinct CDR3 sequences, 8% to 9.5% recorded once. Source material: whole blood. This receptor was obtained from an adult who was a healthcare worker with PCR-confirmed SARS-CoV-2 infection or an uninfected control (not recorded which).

CDR3 in amino acids: CASSYGTVLSNQPQHF. The CDR3 nucleotides are TGTGCCAGCAGTTACGGTACAGTTCTTAGCAATCAGCCCCAGCATTTT. V usage is TRBV6-2 or TRBV6-3 and J usage is TRBJ1-5; D remains ambiguous. This CDR3 spans 16 amino acids. Trimming cost V 2 bases and J 0 bases, with 11 bases left between them. Germline lookup yields CDR1 MNHEY and CDR2 SVGEGT.